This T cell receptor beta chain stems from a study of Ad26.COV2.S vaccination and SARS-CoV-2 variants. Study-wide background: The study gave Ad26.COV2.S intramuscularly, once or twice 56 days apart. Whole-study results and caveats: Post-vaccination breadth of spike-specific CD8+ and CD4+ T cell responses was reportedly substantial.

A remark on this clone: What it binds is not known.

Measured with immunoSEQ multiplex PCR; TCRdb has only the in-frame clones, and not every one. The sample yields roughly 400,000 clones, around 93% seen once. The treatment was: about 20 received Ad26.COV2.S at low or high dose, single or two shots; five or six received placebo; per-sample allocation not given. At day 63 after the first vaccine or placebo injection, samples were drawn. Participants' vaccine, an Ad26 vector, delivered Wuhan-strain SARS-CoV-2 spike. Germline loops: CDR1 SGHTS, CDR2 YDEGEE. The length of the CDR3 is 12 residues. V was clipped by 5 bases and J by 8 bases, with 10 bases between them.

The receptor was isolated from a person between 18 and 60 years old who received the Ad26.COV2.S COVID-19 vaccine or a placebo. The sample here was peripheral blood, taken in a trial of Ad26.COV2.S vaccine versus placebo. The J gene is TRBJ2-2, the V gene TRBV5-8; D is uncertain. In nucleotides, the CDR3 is TGTGCCAGCAGGGGTATGCTAGGGGAGCTGTTTTTT. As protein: CASRGMLGELFF.